This TCR beta chain was found in a study of blood T cell repertoires in COVID-19. The V gene end was trimmed by 5 bases and the J gene end by 5 bases; junction bases not matched to a gene: 8. Per the germline V gene, CDR1 is LNHDA and CDR2 is SQIVND (reference sequence). The CDR3 extends over 14 amino acids. Original processing methods: Amplification with reference gene primers provided the estimates of nucleated cell counts. The method was immunoSEQ multiplex PCR; TCRdb's version includes in-frame clones alone and lacks a portion of them. From that table come the V and J calls and clone size; the DNA was used to work out D and trimming. The data show 300,000 or so clones, roughly nine tenths seen once.

The sequence was obtained from a woman between 45 and 60 years old who had been exposed to COVID-19. Sequencing was done on a sample of PBMCs or T cells enriched from blood (not recorded which). The chain employs TRBV19 and TRBJ1-2, with TRBD1 identical over 7 bases. The CDR3 here is CASSAVTGRYGYTF. CDR3 coding DNA: TGTGCCAGTAGTGCCGTGACAGGGAGGTATGGCTACACCTTC.